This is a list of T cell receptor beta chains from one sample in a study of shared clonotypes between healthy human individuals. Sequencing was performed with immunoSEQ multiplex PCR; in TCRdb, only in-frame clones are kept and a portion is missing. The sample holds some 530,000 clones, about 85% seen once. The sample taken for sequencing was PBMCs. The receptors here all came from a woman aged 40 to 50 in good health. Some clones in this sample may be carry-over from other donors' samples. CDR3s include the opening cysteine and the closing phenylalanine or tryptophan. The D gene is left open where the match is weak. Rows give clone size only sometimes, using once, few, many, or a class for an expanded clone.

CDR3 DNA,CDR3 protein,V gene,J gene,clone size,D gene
TGTGCCAGCAGTTCCAATGCCAGAGAAGCTTTCTTT,CASSSNAREAFF,TRBV28,TRBJ1-1,.,.
TGTGCCAGCAGTACCCTAGGGACGGCCAACTCTGGAAACACCATATATTTT,CASSTLGTANSGNTIYF,TRBV4-2,TRBJ1-3,few,.
TGTGCCACCAGGCTCAACCAAGAGACCCAGTACTTC,CATRLNQETQYF,TRBV15,TRBJ2-5,.,.
TGTGCCATCAGTGCCAACGCGGGGACTAGCGGGGTCTATGAGCAGTTCTTC,CAISANAGTSGVYEQFF,TRBV10-3,TRBJ2-1,.,TRBD2
TGTGCCAGCAGTCCATCAGCGGGATCCTACAATGAGCAGTTCTTC,CASSPSAGSYNEQFF,TRBV28,TRBJ2-1,.,TRBD2
TGTGCCAGCAGACCTGGGACCGCCCCGGGGGGCTACACCTTC,CASRPGTAPGGYTF,TRBV7-9,TRBJ1-2,.,.
TGCGCCAGCACGGACCATCAAGAGACCCAGTACTTC,CASTDHQETQYF,TRBV5-1,TRBJ2-5,many,.
TGTGCCAGCAGCTTAGGGGACAGGGCCGGTGGCTACACCTTC,CASSLGDRAGGYTF,TRBV7-9,TRBJ1-2,.,TRBD1
TGTGCCTGGAGTGAGGGACAGGTCTCTGGAAACACCATATATTTT,CAWSEGQVSGNTIYF,TRBV30,TRBJ1-3,.,TRBD1
TGTGCCAGCAGCTTGTTACTAGCTGACACAGATACGCAGTATTTT,CASSLLLADTDTQYF,TRBV5-4,TRBJ2-3,.,.
TGTGCCAGCATTGGCGAGACCTACGAGCGGTACTTC,CASIGETYERYF,TRBV28,TRBJ2-7,.,.
TGTGCCAGCAGCGCCCCGCTAGCGGGAGGCCCCACAGATACGCAGTATTTT,CASSAPLAGGPTDTQYF,TRBV9,TRBJ2-3,.,TRBD2
TGTGCCAGCACCACCGGGGCCTACAATGAGCAGTTCTTC,CASTTGAYNEQFF,TRBV7-9,TRBJ2-1,.,.
TGTGCCAGCAGTGTGACCCCCGGCGGTGAAAAACTGTTTTTT,CASSVTPGGEKLFF,TRBV6-1,TRBJ1-4,.,.
TGTGCCAGCAGTGTGGGACAGGGACAAGAGACCCAGTACTTC,CASSVGQGQETQYF,TRBV6-1,TRBJ2-5,.,TRBD1
TGTGCCAGCAGTTACGGGACAGCGAGTACTGAAGCTTTCTTT,CASSYGTASTEAFF,TRBV6-5,TRBJ1-1,.,TRBD1
TGTGCCAGCAGAAAATTTGGACATCCACAAGAGACCCAGTACTTC,CASRKFGHPQETQYF,TRBV5-6,TRBJ2-5,.,.
TGTGCCAGCAGCTTAGGGGGGATTGACTACGAGCAGTACTTC,CASSLGGIDYEQYF,TRBV7-8,TRBJ2-7,.,.
TGTGCCAGCTCGTCGAGGAGGTTGTATGAGCAGTACTTC,CASSSRRLYEQYF,TRBV2,TRBJ2-7,.,.
TGTGCCAGCAGCGCAGGAGGACAGTATGTGGTGACCCAGTACTTC,CASSAGGQYVVTQYF,TRBV7-9,TRBJ2-5,few,.
TGTGCCAGCAGCTTAGTCCAGGGGAACACTGAAGCTTTCTTT,CASSLVQGNTEAFF,TRBV7-2,TRBJ1-1,.,.
TGTGCCAGCAGCGCAGGGGGAGAGACTGAAGCTTTCTTT,CASSAGGETEAFF,TRBV9,TRBJ1-1,.,TRBD1